This record concerns one TCR beta chain sequence. The target antigen is unknown. Identification of naive CD8+ T cells rested on CD45RO-CCR7+CD27+CD95- status. The CDR3 is 14 amino acids. The germline V gene encodes CDR1 DFQATT and CDR2 SNEGSKA (reference sequence). The data were obtained in a study of CXCR3-negative and CXCR3-positive naive CD8 T cells. Across the whole study: A total of roughly 140 million TRB reads was generated, with about 1.5 +/- 0.3 million per library.

cDNA libraries for TRB were generated by 5' RACE incorporating UMI labels. Reanalyzing the 5' RACE reads, TCRdb keeps one entry per CDR3 protein, without DNA. This sample carries about 84,000 distinct CDR3 sequences, with 0.62% going to the ten biggest clones. Study conclusions and caveats: Researchers reported similar TRBV-TRBJ usage in naive CXCR3-negative and CXCR3-positive cells, though memory differed. CXCR3-positive naive cells carried more hydrophobic TRB CDR3s than CXCR3-negative ones. Memory CD8+ cells showed much lower diversity, while both naive subsets were comparably high.

The sequence came from a human donor in good health. Some clones in this sample may be carry-over from other donors' samples. The sequencing input was naive CXCR3+ CD8+ T cells from blood. Documented subset: CD45RO-CCR7+CD27+CD95- naive CD8+ T cells expressing CXCR3 (TNR3+). The V call is TRBV20-1, the J call TRBJ1-2. The CDR3 region is CSARVVGDNYGYTF.